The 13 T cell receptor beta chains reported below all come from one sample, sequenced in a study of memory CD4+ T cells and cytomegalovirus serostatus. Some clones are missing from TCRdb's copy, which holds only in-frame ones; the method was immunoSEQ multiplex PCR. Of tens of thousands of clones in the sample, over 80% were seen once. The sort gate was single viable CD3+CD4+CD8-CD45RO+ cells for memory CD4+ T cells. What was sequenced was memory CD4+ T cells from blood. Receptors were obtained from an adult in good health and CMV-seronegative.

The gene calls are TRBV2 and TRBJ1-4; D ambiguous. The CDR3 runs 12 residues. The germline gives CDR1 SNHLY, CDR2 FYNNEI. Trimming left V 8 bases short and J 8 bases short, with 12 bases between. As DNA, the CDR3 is TGTGCCAGCGCAGGACCGGGGGAAAAACTGTTTTTT. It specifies CASAGPGEKLFF.

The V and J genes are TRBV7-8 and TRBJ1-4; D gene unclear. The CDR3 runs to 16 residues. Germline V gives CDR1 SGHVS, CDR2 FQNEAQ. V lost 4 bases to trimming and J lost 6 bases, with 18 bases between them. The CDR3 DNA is TGTGCCAGCAGCTCGGAGTCGGTTTGGGAGGATGAAAAACTGTTTTTT. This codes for CASSSESVWEDEKLFF.

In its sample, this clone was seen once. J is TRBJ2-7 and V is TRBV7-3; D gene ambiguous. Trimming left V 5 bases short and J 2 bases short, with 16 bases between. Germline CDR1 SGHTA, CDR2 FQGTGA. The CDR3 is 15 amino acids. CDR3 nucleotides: TGTGCCAGCAGCCTCGACCGCCTTGGGGCCTACGAGCAGTACTTC. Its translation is CASSLDRLGAYEQYF.

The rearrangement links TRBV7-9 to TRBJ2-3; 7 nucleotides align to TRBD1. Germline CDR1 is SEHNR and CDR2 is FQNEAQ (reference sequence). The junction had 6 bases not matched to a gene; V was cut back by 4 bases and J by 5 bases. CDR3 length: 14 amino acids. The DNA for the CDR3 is TGTGCCAGCAGCTCTTTCCGACAGGGAGATACGCAGTATTTT. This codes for CASSSFRQGDTQYF. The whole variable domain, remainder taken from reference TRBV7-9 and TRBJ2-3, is DTGVSQNPRHKITKRGQNVTFRCDPISEHNRLYWYRQTLGQGPEFLTYFQNEAQLEKSRLLSDRFSAERPKGSFSTLEIQRTEQGDSAMYLCASSSFRQGDTQYFGPGTRLTVL.

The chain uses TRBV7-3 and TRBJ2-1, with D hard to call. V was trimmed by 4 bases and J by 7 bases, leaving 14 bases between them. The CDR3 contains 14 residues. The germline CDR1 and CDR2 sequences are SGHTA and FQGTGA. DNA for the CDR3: TGTGCCAGCAGCTCCACGGGTAGCTTAAATGAGCAGTTCTTC. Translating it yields CASSSTGSLNEQFF.

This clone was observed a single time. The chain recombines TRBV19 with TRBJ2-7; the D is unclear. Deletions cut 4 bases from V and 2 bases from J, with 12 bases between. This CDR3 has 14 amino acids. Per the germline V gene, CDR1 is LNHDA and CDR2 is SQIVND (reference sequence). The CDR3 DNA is TGTGCCAGTAGTAGGAGCGTACGCCCCTACGAGCAGTACTTC. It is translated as CASSRSVRPYEQYF.

In DNA, the CDR3 is TGCAGTGCTCAGCGGAACTATGGCTACACCTTC. Its translation is CSAQRNYGYTF. The V gene is TRBV20-1, the J gene TRBJ1-2; D remains ambiguous. The CDR3 consists of 11 residues. The V end lost 5 bases, the J end lost 2 bases, and 6 bases lay between the germline ends. Germline-derived CDR1 and CDR2 are DFQATT and SNEGSKA (reference sequence).

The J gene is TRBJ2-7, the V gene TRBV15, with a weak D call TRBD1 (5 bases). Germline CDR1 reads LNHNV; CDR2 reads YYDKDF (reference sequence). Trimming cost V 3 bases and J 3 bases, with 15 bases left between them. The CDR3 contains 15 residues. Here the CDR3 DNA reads TGTGCCACCAGCAGGGACGACAGCCCGTTCTACGAGCAGTACTTC. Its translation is CATSRDDSPFYEQYF.

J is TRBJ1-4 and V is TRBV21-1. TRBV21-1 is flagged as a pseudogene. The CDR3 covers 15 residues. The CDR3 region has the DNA TGTGCCAGCAGCCCCCGTTGTGACGGAATGGAAAAACTGTTTTTT. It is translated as CASSPRCDGMEKLFF.

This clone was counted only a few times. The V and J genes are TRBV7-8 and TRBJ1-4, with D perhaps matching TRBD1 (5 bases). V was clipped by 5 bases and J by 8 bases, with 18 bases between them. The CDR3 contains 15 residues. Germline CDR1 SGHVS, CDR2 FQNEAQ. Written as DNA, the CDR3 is TGTGCCAGCAGCAGGGACGACCGGGGGAGAGAAAAACTGTTTTTT. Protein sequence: CASSRDDRGREKLFF.

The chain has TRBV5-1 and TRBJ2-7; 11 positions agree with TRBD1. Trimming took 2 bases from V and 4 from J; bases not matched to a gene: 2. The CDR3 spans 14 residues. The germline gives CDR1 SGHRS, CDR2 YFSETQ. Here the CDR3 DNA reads TGCGCCAGCAGCTTAGGGACAGGGGGGTACGAGCAGTACTTC. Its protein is CASSLGTGGYEQYF.

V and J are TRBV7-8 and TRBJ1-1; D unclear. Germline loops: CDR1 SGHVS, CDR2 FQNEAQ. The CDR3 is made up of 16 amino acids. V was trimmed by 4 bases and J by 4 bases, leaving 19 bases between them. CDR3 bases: TGTGCCAGCAGCTCGTTAGGGCTCAGGAAGGGCACTGAAGCTTTCTTT. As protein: CASSSLGLRKGTEAFF.

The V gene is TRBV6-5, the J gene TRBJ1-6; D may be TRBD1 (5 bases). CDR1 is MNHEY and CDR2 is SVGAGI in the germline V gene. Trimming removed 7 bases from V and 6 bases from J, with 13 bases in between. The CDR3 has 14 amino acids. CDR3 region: CASKKGDPNSPLHF. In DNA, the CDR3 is TGTGCCAGCAAAAAAGGGGATCCTAATTCACCCCTCCACTTT.